One sample yielded the 25 T cell receptor beta chains listed below, sequenced in a study of blood T cell repertoires in COVID-19. TCRdb's table, derived via immunoSEQ multiplex PCR, lists solely in-frame clones and lacks some. The data show 53,000 or so clones, 76% seen once. Sequenced sample: peripheral blood. The origin of the receptors is a man between 50 and 59 years old with active or convalescent COVID-19.

V is TRBV10-3 and J is TRBJ2-1; D is undetermined. This CDR3 region has 15 residues. The germline gives CDR1 ENHRY, CDR2 SYGVKD. Trimming cost V 6 bases and J 0 bases, with 12 bases left between them. CDR3 in amino acids: CAIRESVRSYNEQFF. CDR3 nucleotide sequence: TGTGCCATCAGAGAGAGCGTCCGCTCCTACAATGAGCAGTTCTTC.

The rearrangement joins TRBV19 to TRBJ2-2; a weak D match, TRBD1 (6 bases). The CDR3 extends over 14 amino acids. Trimming took 6 bases from V and 5 from J, leaving 13 bases between them. Germline CDR1 and CDR2: LNHDA and SQIVND (reference sequence). The CDR3 DNA reads TGTGCCAGTAGGGGACAAACCCGGACCGGGGAGCTGTTTTTT. Translation gives CASRGQTRTGELFF. Full variable domain (missing parts from reference TRBV19 and TRBJ2-2): DGGITQSPKYLFRKEGQNVTLSCEQNLNHDAMYWYRQDPGQGLRLIYYSQIVNDFQKGDIAEGYSVSREKKESFPLTVTSAQKNPTAFYLCASRGQTRTGELFFGEGSRLTVL.

The rearrangement links TRBV11-3 to TRBJ1-2; 7 bases fit TRBD1. This CDR3 has 13 amino acids. Germline V gene data show CDR1 as SGHNT and CDR2 as YENEEA. Trimming took 3 bases from V and 4 from J; bases not matched to a gene: 2. As DNA, the CDR3 is TGTGCCAGCAGCTTCCCAGGGGGCTATGGCTACACCTTC. Residues: CASSFPGGYGYTF.

This chain joins TRBV19 and TRBJ2-3, with 8 bases that match TRBD1. Germline V lookup: CDR1 LNHDA, CDR2 SQIVND (reference sequence). V was clipped by 9 bases and J by 1 base; unmatched bases: 6. The CDR3 loop spans 14 amino acids. CDR3 in amino acids: CASSQGAGTDTQYF. CDR3 in DNA: TGTGCCAGCTCGCAGGGGGCGGGCACAGATACGCAGTATTTT.

The V gene is TRBV5-1, the J gene TRBJ2-5; D uncertain. The germline V and J ends were trimmed by 2 bases and 5 bases, with 10 bases remaining between them. The CDR3 totals 13 residues. Germline-derived CDR1 and CDR2 are SGHRS and YFSETQ. CDR3 region: CASSFSVGETQYF. The CDR3 nucleotides are TGCGCCAGCAGCTTCTCCGTCGGTGAGACCCAGTACTTC.

The rearrangement joins TRBV24-1 to TRBJ2-1; 9 bases match TRBD2. This CDR3 is 20 amino acids long. The J segment lost 6 bases and the V segment lost 4 bases, leaving 21 bases of the junction unmatched. CDR1 and CDR2 (germline): KGHDR, SFDVKD. CDR3 in amino acids: CATSDTTGTSYHPYPNEQFF. In DNA form, the CDR3 reads TGTGCCACCAGTGACACTACCGGGACTAGCTATCATCCCTACCCCAATGAGCAGTTCTTC.

This chain links TRBV5-6 with TRBJ2-5, with 12 nucleotides matching TRBD2. The CDR3 is 14 amino acids. With V trimmed by 3 bases and J by 4 bases, 1 base remained unmatched. Germline V gene sequence: CDR1 SGHDT, CDR2 YYEEEE. As DNA, the CDR3 is TGTGCCAGCAGCTGGACTAGCGGGGCAGAGACCCAGTACTTC. The encoded protein is CASSWTSGAETQYF. Combining the CDR3 with reference TRBV5-6 and TRBJ2-5 gives the whole variable domain DAGVTQSPTHLIKTRGQQVTLRCSPKSGHDTVSWYQQALGQGPQFIFQYYEEEERQRGNFPDRFSGHQFPNYSSELNVNALLLGDSALYLCASSWTSGAETQYFGPGTRLLVL.

The rearrangement joins TRBV29-1 to TRBJ2-2; 7 nucleotides match TRBD2. V dropped 3 bases and J dropped 7; count of bases not matched to a gene: 11. Germline V gene lookup returns CDR1 SQVTM and CDR2 ANQGSEA. The CDR3 totals 15 residues. In DNA, the CDR3 is TGCAGCGTTGAGGCCGGGGCGGGAGCAGACGGGGAGCTGTTTTTT. It encodes CSVEAGAGADGELFF.

Details on this clone: Other DNA sequences in the sample encode the same CDR3. The chain links TRBV19 to TRBJ2-5, with a tentative D call TRBD2 (5 bases). Germline CDR1 reads LNHDA; CDR2 reads SQIVND (reference sequence). CDR3 length: 13 residues. The V and J ends lost 3 bases and 5 bases respectively, with 10 bases between them. The CDR3 loop reads CASSIGGWETQYF. Here the CDR3 DNA reads TGTGCCAGTAGTATTGGAGGCTGGGAGACCCAGTACTTC.

The chain has TRBV7-2 and TRBJ1-6; no definite D call. The V gene lost 7 bases and the J gene lost 0 bases, with 10 bases spanning the gap. CDR3 length: 15 amino acids. The germline V gene has CDR1 SGHTA and CDR2 FQGNSA. As DNA, the CDR3 is TGTGCCAGCAACCTCCCAGGCTCCTATAATTCACCCCTCCACTTT. Its protein product is CASNLPGSYNSPLHF.

The CDR3 loop reads CASSLLALTYNEQFF. The CDR3 nucleotides read TGTGCCAGCAGCCTACTAGCGCTGACCTACAATGAGCAGTTCTTC. V and J are TRBV6-5 and TRBJ2-1; 7 bases align to TRBD2. This CDR3 comprises 15 residues. V was pared by 6 bases and J by 2 bases, with 7 bases of the junction left unmatched. Germline V gene data show CDR1 as MNHEY and CDR2 as SVGAGI.

This CDR3 is CASSPEGTVESPLHF. DNA of the CDR3: TGCGCCAGCAGCCCGGAGGGCACCGTGGAGTCTCCCCTCCACTTT. V is TRBV5-1 and J is TRBJ1-6; D ambiguous. Germline-derived CDR1 and CDR2 are SGHRS and YFSETQ. The V and J ends lost 4 bases and 13 bases respectively, with 21 bases between them. The CDR3 has 15 residues.

The J gene is TRBJ2-3, the V gene TRBV6-5; perhaps TRBD1 as D (6 bases). This CDR3 region has 14 residues. V was pared by 5 bases and J by 4 bases, with 13 bases between. Germline CDR1 reads MNHEY; CDR2 reads SVGAGI. The CDR3 DNA follows: TGTGCCAGCAGTCTAAACAGGGCCGCAGATACGCAGTATTTT. It translates to CASSLNRAADTQYF.

CDR3 sequence reads: CASSPGFRETQYF. The CDR3 DNA reads as TGTGCCAGCAGTCCAGGGTTTCGAGAGACCCAGTACTTC. The chain links TRBV2 to TRBJ2-5, with D possibly matching TRBD1 (5 bases). CDR3 length: 13 amino acids. V lost 5 bases and J 4 bases, leaving 11 bases between the germline ends. Germline loops: CDR1 SNHLY, CDR2 FYNNEI. The full variable domain, with the rest looked up from reference TRBV2 and TRBJ2-5, is EPEVTQTPSHQVTQMGQEVILRCVPISNHLYFYWYRQILGQKVEFLVSFYNNEISEKSEIFDDQFSVERPDGSNFTLKIRSTKLEDSAMYFCASSPGFRETQYFGPGTRLLVL.

The chain recombines TRBV19 with TRBJ1-3; D unclear. The V gene lost 5 bases and the J gene lost 0 bases, with 8 bases spanning the gap. Per germline, CDR1 LNHDA and CDR2 SQIVND (reference sequence). The CDR3 extends over 14 amino acids. The CDR3: CASSPPISGNTIYF. CDR3 nucleotide sequence: TGTGCCAGTAGTCCCCCCATCTCTGGAAACACCATATATTTT.

This clone was seen a single time. V and J are TRBV5-4 and TRBJ2-5; D may be TRBD2 (5 bases). CDR1 is SGHNT and CDR2 is YYREEE in the germline V gene (reference sequence). Trimming left V 4 bases short and J 2 bases short, with 12 bases between. The CDR3 runs 14 residues. CDR3 in amino acids: CASSQAGIQETQYF. As DNA, the CDR3 is TGTGCCAGCAGCCAGGCCGGGATACAAGAGACCCAGTACTTC.

The chain employs TRBV12-3 or TRBV12-4 and TRBJ2-7, with D maybe TRBD1 (5 bases). The CDR3 has 12 amino acids. Trimming pared 6 bases from V and 0 bases from J, leaving 6 bases between. The CDR3 loop reads CASRDNSYEQYF. The CDR3, as DNA: TGTGCCAGCAGGGACAACTCCTACGAGCAGTACTTC.

CDR3 sequence reads: CASEPWTASYNEQFF. The CDR3 DNA is TGCGCCAGCGAGCCATGGACTGCCTCCTACAATGAGCAGTTCTTC. This chain uses TRBV5-1 with TRBJ2-1, with D perhaps TRBD2 (5 bases). Trimming left V 7 bases short and J 0 bases short, with 14 bases between. The CDR3 is 15 residues long. Germline V gene sequence: CDR1 SGHRS, CDR2 YFSETQ.

This sequence joins TRBV5-1 and TRBJ2-1, with D possibly matching TRBD2 (6 bases). Trimming cost V 4 bases and J 7 bases, with 15 bases left between them. The CDR3 covers 14 residues. Germline CDR1 and CDR2: SGHRS and YFSETQ. The CDR3 region is CASSLLLAGNEQFF. As DNA, the CDR3 is TGCGCCAGCAGCCTACTACTAGCAGGTAATGAGCAGTTCTTC.

The sample holds many counts of this clone. This chain uses TRBV7-3 with TRBJ2-1; unclear D gene. Germline assignment: CDR1 SGHTA and CDR2 FQGTGA. The V end lost 5 bases, the J end lost 1 base, and 9 bases lay between the germline ends. This CDR3 has 14 amino acids. Written as DNA, the CDR3 is TGTGCCAGCAGCCCCGCCGGGTCCTACAATGAGCAGTTCTTC. Protein product: CASSPAGSYNEQFF.

The genes are TRBV19 and TRBJ1-5; maybe TRBD1 (5 bases). The germline V and J ends were trimmed by 1 base and 6 bases, with 10 bases remaining between them. This CDR3 is built from 14 residues. CDR1 and CDR2 from the germline V gene are LNHDA and SQIVND (reference sequence). CDR3 in DNA: TGTGCCAGTAGTATAGGGGGGGGAGGTCAGCCCCAGCATTTT. This gives the protein CASSIGGGGQPQHF. The full variable domain, with the rest looked up from reference TRBV19 and TRBJ1-5, is DGGITQSPKYLFRKEGQNVTLSCEQNLNHDAMYWYRQDPGQGLRLIYYSQIVNDFQKGDIAEGYSVSREKKESFPLTVTSAQKNPTAFYLCASSIGGGGQPQHFGDGTRLSIL.

CDR3 amino acids: CASSPQRLTGGEVKQYF. CDR3 DNA sequence: TGTGCCAGCTCACCGCAGCGTTTGACAGGGGGCGAAGTGAAGCAGTACTTC. This rearrangement joins TRBV18 to TRBJ2-7, with 10 positions matching TRBD1. Unmatched junction bases numbered 16, after V lost 3 bases and J lost 8 bases. This CDR3 comprises 17 residues. Germline loops: CDR1 KGHSH, CDR2 LQKENI.

The chain employs TRBV7-3 and TRBJ1-2, with 8 bases aligning to TRBD1. V shed 4 bases, J shed 0 bases, and the junction held 4 bases outside the gene matches. Germline loops: CDR1 SGHTA, CDR2 FQGTGA. The CDR3 has 15 amino acids. CDR3 amino acids: CASSSRTGSNYGYTF. In DNA, the CDR3 is TGTGCCAGCAGCTCACGGACAGGGTCTAACTATGGCTACACCTTC. The full variable domain, in which reference TRBV7-3 and TRBJ1-2 provide the parts outside the CDR3, is GAGVSQTPSNKVTEKGKYVELRCDPISGHTALYWYRQSLGQGPEFLIYFQGTGAADDSGLPNDRFFAVRPEGSVSTLKIQRTERGDSAVYLCASSSRTGSNYGYTFGSGTRLTVV.

This clone was recorded only once. The CDR3 DNA sequence: TGTGCCAGCAGCTTACCAGGGGCCATGAACACTGAAGCTTTCTTT. Translation: CASSLPGAMNTEAFF. The J gene is TRBJ1-1, the V gene TRBV7-8, with D perhaps matching TRBD1 (6 bases). Germline assignment: CDR1 SGHVS and CDR2 FQNEAQ. Trimming shortened V by 2 bases and J by 0 bases, and 10 bases separated the two germline ends. The CDR3 spans 15 residues.

The chain employs TRBV6-2 or TRBV6-3 and TRBJ1-2; a weak D match, TRBD1 (6 bases). Per the germline V gene, CDR1 is MNHEY and CDR2 is SVGEGT. The V and J ends lost 4 bases and 7 bases respectively, with 16 bases between them. This CDR3 is 14 amino acids long. The CDR3 region is CASSSVGRDTGYTF. The CDR3 nucleotides are TGTGCCAGCAGTTCGGTAGGAAGGGACACTGGCTACACCTTC.